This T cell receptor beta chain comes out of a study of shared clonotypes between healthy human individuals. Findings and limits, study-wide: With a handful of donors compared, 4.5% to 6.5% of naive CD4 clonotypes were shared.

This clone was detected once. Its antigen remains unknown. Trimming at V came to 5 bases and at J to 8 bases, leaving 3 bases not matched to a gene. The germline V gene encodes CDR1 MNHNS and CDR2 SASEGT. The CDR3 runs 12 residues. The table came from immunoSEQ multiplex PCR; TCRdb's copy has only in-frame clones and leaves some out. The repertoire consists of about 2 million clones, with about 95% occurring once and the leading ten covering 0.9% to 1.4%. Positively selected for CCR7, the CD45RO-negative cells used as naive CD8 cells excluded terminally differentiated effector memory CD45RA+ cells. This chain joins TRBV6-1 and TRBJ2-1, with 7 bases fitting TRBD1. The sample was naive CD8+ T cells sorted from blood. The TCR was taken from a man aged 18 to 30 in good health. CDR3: CASSSQGDEQFF. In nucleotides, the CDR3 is TGTGCCAGCAGTTCTCAGGGGGATGAGCAGTTCTTC.